This T cell receptor beta chain appears in the sequencing data of a study of blood T cell repertoires in COVID-19. Study in general: Both acute and convalescent COVID-19 samples were obtained from the United States, Italy and Spain. PBMCs, B-cell-depleted T cells, or T cells provided the cDNA or gDNA that made up the material.

In the study's own analysis: The authors estimated nucleated cell counts from reference gene primer amplification. Profiled with immunoSEQ multiplex PCR; TCRdb holds only in-frame clones, not every one. That table furnishes V, J and clone size, whereas the DNA furnished D and trimming. The table lists approximately 450,000 clones, roughly 90% of them singletons, with approximately 4.3% in the top ten. Germline loops: CDR1 LGHDT, CDR2 YNNKEL (reference sequence). The trim removed 1 base at V and 7 bases at J, leaving 7 bases unmatched. This CDR3 has 15 amino acids. The rearrangement uses TRBV3-1 (or the pseudogene TRBV3-2) and TRBJ2-1; 7 bases line up with TRBD1. The sample taken for sequencing was peripheral blood. The clonotype comes from a woman in her twenties or thirties with acute or convalescent COVID-19. In nucleotides, the CDR3 is TGTGCCAGCAGCCAAGTTTGGACAGGTGGGAATGAGCAGTTCTTC. This encodes CASSQVWTGGNEQFF.